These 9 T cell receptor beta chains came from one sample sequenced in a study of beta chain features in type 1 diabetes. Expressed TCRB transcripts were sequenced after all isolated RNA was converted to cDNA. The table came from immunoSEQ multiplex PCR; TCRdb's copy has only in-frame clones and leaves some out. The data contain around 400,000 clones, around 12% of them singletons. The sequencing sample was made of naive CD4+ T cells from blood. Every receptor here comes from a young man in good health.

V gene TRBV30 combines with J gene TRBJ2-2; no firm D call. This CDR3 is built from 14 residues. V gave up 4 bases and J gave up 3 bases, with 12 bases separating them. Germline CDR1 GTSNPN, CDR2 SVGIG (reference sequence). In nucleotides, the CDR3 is TGTGCCTGGAATGAGGCCAGTTACACCGGGGAGCTGTTTTTT. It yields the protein CAWNEASYTGELFF.

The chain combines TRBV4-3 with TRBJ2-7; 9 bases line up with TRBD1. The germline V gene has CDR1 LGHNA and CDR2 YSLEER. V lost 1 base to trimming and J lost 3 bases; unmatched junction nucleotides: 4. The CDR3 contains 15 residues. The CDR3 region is CASSQANRGLYEQYF. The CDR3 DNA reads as TGCGCCAGCAGCCAAGCTAACAGGGGGCTCTACGAGCAGTACTTC.

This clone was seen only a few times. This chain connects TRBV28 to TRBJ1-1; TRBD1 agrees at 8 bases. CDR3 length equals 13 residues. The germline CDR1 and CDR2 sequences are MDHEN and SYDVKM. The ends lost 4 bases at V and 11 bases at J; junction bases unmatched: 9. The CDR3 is CASSSGQGDSAFF. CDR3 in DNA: TGTGCCAGCAGTTCCGGACAGGGTGATTCGGCTTTCTTT.

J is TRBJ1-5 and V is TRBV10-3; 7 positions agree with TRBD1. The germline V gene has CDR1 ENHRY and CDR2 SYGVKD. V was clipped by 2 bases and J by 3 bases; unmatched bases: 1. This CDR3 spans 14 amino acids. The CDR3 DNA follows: TGTGCCATCAGTGAGGACAGGGACAATCAGCCCCAGCATTTT. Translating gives CAISEDRDNQPQHF.

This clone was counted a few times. The DNA for the CDR3 is TGTGCCAGCAGCGTAGAGAGCCTAGCGGAGACCCAGTACTTC. It codes for CASSVESLAETQYF. The rearrangement joins TRBV9 to TRBJ2-5; tentatively, D is TRBD2 (6 bases). Between the trimmed V and J ends, which lost 0 bases and 5 bases, there was a span of 11 bases. The germline gives CDR1 SGDLS, CDR2 YYNGEE. The CDR3 is 14 amino acids.

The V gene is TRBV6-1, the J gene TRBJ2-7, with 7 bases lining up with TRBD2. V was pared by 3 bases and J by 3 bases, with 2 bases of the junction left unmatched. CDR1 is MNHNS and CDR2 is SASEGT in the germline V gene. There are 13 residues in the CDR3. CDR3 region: CASSDGGIYEQYF. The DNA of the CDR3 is TGTGCCAGCAGTGACGGGGGGATCTACGAGCAGTACTTC.

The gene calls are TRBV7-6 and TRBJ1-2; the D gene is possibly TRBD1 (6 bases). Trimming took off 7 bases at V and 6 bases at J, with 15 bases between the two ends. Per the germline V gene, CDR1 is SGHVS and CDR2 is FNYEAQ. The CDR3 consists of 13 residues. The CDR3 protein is CASTLVGGDGYTF. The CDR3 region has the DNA TGTGCCAGCACCCTAGTAGGGGGGGATGGCTACACCTTC.

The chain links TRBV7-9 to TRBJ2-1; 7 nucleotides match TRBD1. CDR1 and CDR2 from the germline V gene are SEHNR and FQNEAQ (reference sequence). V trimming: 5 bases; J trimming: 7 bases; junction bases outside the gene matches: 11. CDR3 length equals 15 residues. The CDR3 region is CASSPGQSLLNEQFF. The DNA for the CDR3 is TGTGCCAGCAGCCCGGGACAGTCGTTGCTGAATGAGCAGTTCTTC.

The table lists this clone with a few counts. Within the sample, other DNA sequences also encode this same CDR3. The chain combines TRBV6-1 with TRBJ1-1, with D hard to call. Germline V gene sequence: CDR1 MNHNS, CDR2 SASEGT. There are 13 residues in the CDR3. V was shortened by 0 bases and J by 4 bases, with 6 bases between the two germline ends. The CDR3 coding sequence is TGTGCCAGCAGTGAAGCGCGCGGCACTGAAGCTTTCTTT. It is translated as CASSEARGTEAFF.